A single sample gave rise to the 32 T cell receptor beta chains below, sequenced in a study of blood T cell repertoires in COVID-19. Libraries were prepared by immunoSEQ multiplex PCR; TCRdb keeps only in-frame clonotypes and omits some of them. The data show around 150,000 clones, 87% seen once. Sequenced sample: peripheral blood. The receptor source for this set is a woman aged 60-75 years who had recovered from COVID-19.

The V and J genes are TRBV4-1 and TRBJ1-1; the D gene is possibly TRBD1 (6 bases). CDR1 MGHRA and CDR2 YSYEKL come from the germline V gene. Trimming pared 6 bases from V and 1 base from J, leaving 12 bases between. The CDR3 contains 14 residues. CDR3 protein: CASRRVGQNTEAFF. CDR3 DNA sequence: TGCGCCAGCAGACGGGTGGGACAGAACACTGAAGCTTTCTTT.

This clone was recorded only once. J is TRBJ2-5 and V is TRBV20-1; D is unclear. This CDR3 is built from 11 residues. Germline V lookup: CDR1 DFQATT, CDR2 SNEGSKA (reference sequence). Between the trimmed V and J ends, which lost 6 bases and 1 base, there was a span of 6 bases. The CDR3: CSAHVQETQYF. The CDR3 DNA reads as TGCAGTGCCCATGTCCAAGAGACCCAGTACTTC.

This chain joins TRBV18 and TRBJ2-3; possible D gene TRBD1, 6 bases. V lost 2 bases and J lost 0, with 6 bases in between. The CDR3 loop spans 14 amino acids. Per germline, CDR1 KGHSH and CDR2 LQKENI. The CDR3 DNA sequence: TGTGCCAGCTCACCAGACAGGAGCACAGATACGCAGTATTTT. Translation gives CASSPDRSTDTQYF. The complete variable domain, with remaining parts taken from reference TRBV18 and TRBJ2-3, reads NAGVMQNPRHLVRRRGQEARLRCSPMKGHSHVYWYRQLPEEGLKFMVYLQKENIIDESGMPKERFSAEFPKEGPSILRIQQVVRGDSAAYFCASSPDRSTDTQYFGPGTRLTVL.

The rearrangement joins TRBV10-2 to TRBJ1-3; D is perhaps TRBD1 (6 bases). Trimming removed 6 bases at V and 0 bases at J, with 15 bases between. The CDR3 length is 16 residues. Germline assignment: CDR1 WSHSY and CDR2 SAAADI. The CDR3 here is CASRDQGSSSGNTIYF. The CDR3 nucleotides read TGCGCCAGCAGGGACCAGGGGTCAAGCTCTGGAAACACCATATATTTT.

A single count supports this clone. Within the sample, other DNA sequences also encode this same CDR3. V usage is TRBV5-1 and J usage is TRBJ1-5; D call uncertain. Trimming took 0 bases from V and 4 from J, leaving 5 bases between them. Germline CDR1 and CDR2: SGHRS and YFSETQ. The CDR3 has 13 residues. CDR3 DNA: TGCGCCAGCAGCTTGGACGGGAATCAGCCCCAGCATTTT. The encoded protein is CASSLDGNQPQHF.

J is TRBJ1-2 and V is TRBV5-8, with D possibly matching TRBD1 (6 bases). The CDR3 runs 13 residues. V was cut by 4 bases and J by 5 bases, with 12 bases left in between. The V gene's germline CDR1 is SGHTS and CDR2 YDEGEE. This chain's CDR3 is CASSRGQRYGYTF. The CDR3 DNA reads as TGTGCCAGCAGCCGTGGACAGCGGTATGGCTACACCTTC.

The CDR3 loop is CASSFGTQQFF. The CDR3 DNA reads TGTGCCAGCAGTTTCGGGACTCAGCAGTTCTTC. This rearrangement joins TRBV28 to TRBJ2-1; maybe TRBD2 (6 bases). The CDR3 is 11 amino acids. Germline V CDR1 and CDR2: MDHEN, SYDVKM. Trimming pared 3 bases from V and 11 bases from J, leaving 8 bases between.

The genes are TRBV1 and TRBJ2-1; the table's D call, TRBD2, has no DNA check behind it. TRBV1 is a pseudogene. This CDR3 contains 17 residues. CDR3 bases: TGCACCAGCAGCCAATCAGCGGGGGGGCCCTCCCACAATGAGCAGTTCTTC. This encodes CTSSQSAGGPSHNEQFF.

Concerning this clone itself: Other nucleotide sequences in the sample specify the same CDR3. V is TRBV29-1 and J is TRBJ2-5; TRBD2 matches at 11 bases. The CDR3 contains 13 residues. V was clipped by 6 bases and J by 4 bases; unmatched bases: 4. Germline V CDR1 and CDR2: SQVTM, ANQGSEA. CDR3 residues: CSVVTSGGETQYF. DNA for the CDR3: TGCAGCGTGGTTACTAGCGGGGGAGAGACCCAGTACTTC.

The gene calls are TRBV27 and TRBJ2-3; 8 bases are a match to TRBD2. Germline loops: CDR1 MNHEY, CDR2 SMNVEV (reference sequence). The CDR3 runs to 14 residues. Unmatched junction bases numbered 6, after V lost 4 bases and J lost 6 bases. CDR3 protein: CASSYQRGLDTQYF. CDR3 coding DNA: TGTGCCAGCAGTTACCAGCGGGGGTTGGATACGCAGTATTTT.

The V and J genes are TRBV5-1 and TRBJ2-1; 7 nucleotides match TRBD1. Trimming at V came to 0 bases and at J to 0 bases, leaving 3 bases not matched to a gene. Germline values: CDR1 SGHRS, CDR2 YFSETQ. The CDR3 runs to 16 residues. CDR3 residues: CASSLGQGYSYNEQFF. The CDR3 DNA reads as TGCGCCAGCAGCTTGGGACAGGGCTACTCCTACAATGAGCAGTTCTTC.

The rearrangement links TRBV28 to TRBJ2-7; D not resolved. Germline assignment: CDR1 MDHEN and CDR2 SYDVKM. The length of the CDR3 is 13 residues. Trimming took off 6 bases at V and 1 base at J, with 10 bases between the two ends. CDR3 protein: CASRVGPSYEQYF. CDR3 in DNA: TGTGCCAGCAGGGTCGGTCCTTCCTACGAGCAGTACTTC. Looking up the rest from reference TRBV28 and TRBJ2-7 gives the full variable domain: DVKVTQSSRYLVKRTGEKVFLECVQDMDHENMFWYRQDPGLGLRLIYFSYDVKMKEKGDIPEGYSVSREKKERFSLILESASTNQTSMYLCASRVGPSYEQYFGPGTRLTVT.

This clone has just a few counts. The chain combines TRBV7-3 with TRBJ2-5; no clear D. V lost 0 bases and J 7 bases, leaving 15 bases between the germline ends. The germline gives CDR1 SGHTA, CDR2 FQGTGA. The length of the CDR3 is 15 residues. CDR3 region: CASSLTGAQHGTQYF. CDR3 nucleotide sequence: TGTGCCAGCAGCTTAACGGGCGCCCAACACGGGACCCAGTACTTC.

DNA for the CDR3: TGCGCCAGCAGTGAGTCTGCAGGGGCCCTTACGGCGGAGCAGTACTTC. Its protein product is CASSESAGALTAEQYF. The chain links TRBV10-1 to TRBJ2-7; a possible D gene is TRBD1 (6 bases). Germline V gene sequence: CDR1 WNHNN, CDR2 SYGVQD (reference sequence). CDR3 length equals 16 residues. V dropped 0 bases and J dropped 7 bases, with 19 bases sitting between them.

The chain employs TRBV9 and TRBJ2-7; maybe TRBD1 (5 bases). Trimming shortened V by 0 bases and J by 0 bases, and 10 bases separated the two germline ends. This CDR3 spans 15 amino acids. CDR1 and CDR2 from the germline V gene are SGDLS and YYNGEE. CDR3 amino acids: CASSVGVTGSYEQYF. The CDR3, as DNA: TGTGCCAGCAGCGTAGGGGTTACAGGCTCCTACGAGCAGTACTTC.

The V and J genes are TRBV28 and TRBJ1-4; 11 bases are shared with TRBD1. The CDR3 extends over 14 amino acids. V was pared by 6 bases and J by 8 bases, with 5 bases of the junction left unmatched. Germline V lookup: CDR1 MDHEN, CDR2 SYDVKM. The CDR3 reads CASRTGTGGEKLFF. The DNA of the CDR3 is TGTGCCAGCAGGACCGGGACAGGGGGGGAAAAACTGTTTTTT.

The gene calls are TRBV15 and TRBJ2-2; D is ambiguous. CDR3 size: 15 residues. The germline V and J ends were trimmed by 4 bases and 4 bases, with 13 bases remaining between them. The germline V gene has CDR1 LNHNV and CDR2 YYDKDF (reference sequence). The CDR3 nucleotides are TGTGCCACCAGCACACGGCGGAGCCTCACCGGGGAGCTGTTTTTT. This translates into CATSTRRSLTGELFF.

The V call is TRBV10-1, the J call TRBJ1-2; unclear D gene. The germline V gene encodes CDR1 WNHNN and CDR2 SYGVQD (reference sequence). CDR3 size: 13 residues. V gave up 0 bases and J gave up 2 bases, with 4 bases separating them. The CDR3 nucleotides are TGCGCCAGCAGTGAGTCCAGAAACTATGGCTACACCTTC. Its translation is CASSESRNYGYTF.

The rearrangement joins TRBV2 to TRBJ1-6; D is ambiguous. CDR1 and CDR2 from the germline V gene are SNHLY and FYNNEI. V lost 3 bases and J 3 bases, leaving 12 bases between the germline ends. The CDR3 has 16 residues. CDR3 protein: CASSDRLGSYNSPLHF. The CDR3 nucleotides read TGTGCCAGCAGTGACAGGCTTGGTAGCTATAATTCACCCCTCCACTTT. The variable domain in full, with the rest retrieved from reference TRBV2 and TRBJ1-6, is EPEVTQTPSHQVTQMGQEVILRCVPISNHLYFYWYRQILGQKVEFLVSFYNNEISEKSEIFDDQFSVERPDGSNFTLKIRSTKLEDSAMYFCASSDRLGSYNSPLHFGNGTRLTVT.

This chain uses TRBV6-1 with TRBJ1-3; D remains unclear. CDR1 and CDR2 (germline): MNHNS, SASEGT. The CDR3 length is 14 residues. The V and J ends lost 3 bases and 0 bases respectively, with 6 bases between them. CDR3 sequence reads: CASSELYSGNTIYF. The CDR3 nucleotides read TGTGCCAGCAGTGAGCTATACTCTGGAAACACCATATATTTT.

The V and J genes are TRBV7-9 and TRBJ2-7, with 11 bases fitting TRBD2. Germline V CDR1 and CDR2: SEHNR, FQNEAQ (reference sequence). After removal of 6 bases from V and 2 bases from J, the junction contained 9 bases not matched to a gene. The CDR3 runs 16 residues. CDR3 bases: TGTGCCAGCAGTCCGGCTGGGACTAGCGGCACCTACGAGCAGTACTTC. Translated: CASSPAGTSGTYEQYF.

This clone has only a few counts. The chain employs TRBV18 and TRBJ2-2; 7 nucleotides agree with TRBD2. The CDR3 spans 17 residues. The J segment lost 7 bases and the V segment lost 0 bases, leaving 11 bases of the junction unmatched. From germline, CDR1 is KGHSH and CDR2 LQKENI. The CDR3 region is CASSPPGSGASFGELFF. CDR3 coding DNA: TGTGCCAGCTCACCACCAGGCAGCGGGGCGTCTTTCGGGGAGCTGTTTTTT.

This rearrangement joins TRBV4-3 to TRBJ2-1, with 8 bases matching TRBD2. The CDR3 is made up of 17 amino acids. V lost 3 bases to trimming and J lost 0 bases; unmatched junction nucleotides: 7. Germline lookup yields CDR1 LGHNA and CDR2 YSLEER. In DNA form, the CDR3 reads TGCGCCAGCAGCCACTTATTTCGGGGGGGCTCCTACAATGAGCAGTTCTTC. Amino acids: CASSHLFRGGSYNEQFF.

The J gene is TRBJ1-6, the V gene TRBV7-9; no firm D call. CDR3 length: 13 residues. V was trimmed by 0 bases and J by 9 bases, leaving 6 bases between them. Germline V gene lookup returns CDR1 SEHNR and CDR2 FQNEAQ (reference sequence). The DNA of the CDR3 is TGTGCCAGCAGCTTAGCCAGTGGTTCACCCCTCCACTTT. This translates into CASSLASGSPLHF.

This clone was counted only a few times. V usage is TRBV19 and J usage is TRBJ2-1; 8 nucleotides align to TRBD1. Trimming took 5 bases from V and 7 from J; bases not matched to a gene: 10. This CDR3 contains 15 residues. Per germline, CDR1 LNHDA and CDR2 SQIVND (reference sequence). CDR3 protein: CASSPRQGTGNEQFF. DNA for the CDR3: TGTGCCAGTAGTCCCAGACAGGGGACCGGTAATGAGCAGTTCTTC.

This chain joins TRBV7-7 and TRBJ2-5; 14 nucleotides agree with TRBD2. The germline V gene has CDR1 SSHAT and CDR2 FNYEAQ (reference sequence). The CDR3 length is 15 residues. V trimming: 5 bases; J trimming: 4 bases; junction bases outside the gene matches: 3. This CDR3 reads CASSPGLAGVETQYF. CDR3 DNA sequence: TGTGCCAGCAGCCCGGGACTAGCGGGGGTAGAGACCCAGTACTTC. Based on the CDR3 plus reference TRBV7-7 and TRBJ2-5, the full variable domain is GAGVSQSPRYKVTKRGQDVTLRCDPISSHATLYWYQQALGQGPEFLTYFNYEAQPDKSGLPSDRFSAERPEGSISTLTIQRTEQRDSAMYRCASSPGLAGVETQYFGPGTRLLVL.

This sequence joins TRBV2 and TRBJ1-3; D remains ambiguous. Trimming pared 1 base from V and 0 bases from J, leaving 7 bases between. The CDR3 contains 15 residues. The germline V gene has CDR1 SNHLY and CDR2 FYNNEI. The CDR3 coding sequence is TGTGCCAGCAGTGAAGGGCGGCGCTCTGGAAACACCATATATTTT. Amino acids: CASSEGRRSGNTIYF.

The chain links TRBV5-1 to TRBJ2-3; the D gene is possibly TRBD1 (5 bases). TRBJ1-5 explains the end of the DNA better; the J call may be wrong. The CDR3 consists of 13 residues. CDR1 and CDR2 from the germline V gene are SGHRS and YFSETQ. CDR3 residues: CASSSHGGLAQHF. CDR3 in DNA: TGCGCCAGCAGCTCCCACGGGGGACTAGCCCAGCATTTT.

The chain is built from TRBV29-1 and TRBJ1-1, with 9 nucleotides matching TRBD1. Germline assignment: CDR1 SQVTM and CDR2 ANQGSEA. The V and J ends lost 3 bases and 8 bases, in that order; junction bases with no gene match: 4. The CDR3 runs 12 residues. The CDR3 DNA sequence: TGCAGCGTTGATGGGACAGGGAGCGAAGCTTTCTTT. It specifies CSVDGTGSEAFF.

This chain connects TRBV28 to TRBJ2-7; no definite D call. The germline V gene has CDR1 MDHEN and CDR2 SYDVKM. Trimming took 6 bases from V and 5 from J, leaving 11 bases between them. CDR3 size: 12 residues. In DNA, the CDR3 is TGTGCCAGCAGCACTTTGGGCCACGAGCAGTACTTC. This encodes CASSTLGHEQYF.

The chain uses TRBV11-2 and TRBJ2-2, with 9 nucleotides matching TRBD2. The V gene end was trimmed by 5 bases and the J gene end by 5 bases; junction bases not matched to a gene: 9. Germline V CDR1 and CDR2: SGHAT, FQNNGV. This CDR3 has 16 residues. In DNA, the CDR3 is TGTGCCAGCAGCCCCAGTTGGCTAGCGGGAACCGGGGAGCTGTTTTTT. It codes for CASSPSWLAGTGELFF.

The J gene is TRBJ1-4, the V gene TRBV6-6; 8 bases fit TRBD1. The CDR3 runs 14 residues. In germline, CDR1 is MNHNY, CDR2 SVGAGI (reference sequence). Trimming removed 7 bases from V and 10 bases from J; junction bases left unmatched: 11. CDR3: CASTTGGDMGKLFF. CDR3 nucleotides: TGTGCCAGCACTACAGGGGGGGATATGGGAAAACTGTTTTTT.